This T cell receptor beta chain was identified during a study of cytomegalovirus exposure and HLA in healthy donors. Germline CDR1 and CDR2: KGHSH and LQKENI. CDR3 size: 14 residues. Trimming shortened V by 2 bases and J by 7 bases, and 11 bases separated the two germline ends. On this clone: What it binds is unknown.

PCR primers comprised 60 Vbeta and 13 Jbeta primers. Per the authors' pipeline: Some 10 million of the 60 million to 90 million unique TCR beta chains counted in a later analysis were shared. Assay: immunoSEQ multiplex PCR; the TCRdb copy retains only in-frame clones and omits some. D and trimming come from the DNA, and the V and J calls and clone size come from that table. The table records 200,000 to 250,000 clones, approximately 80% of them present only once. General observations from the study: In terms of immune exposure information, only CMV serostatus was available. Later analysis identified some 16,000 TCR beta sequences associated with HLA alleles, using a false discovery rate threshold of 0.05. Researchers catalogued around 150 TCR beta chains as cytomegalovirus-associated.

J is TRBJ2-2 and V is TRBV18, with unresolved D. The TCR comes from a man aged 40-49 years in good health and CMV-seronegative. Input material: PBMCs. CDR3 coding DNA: TGTGCCAGCTCACCAGGGCCCGCAGGCGGGGAGCTGTTTTTT. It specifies CASSPGPAGGELFF.